One and the same sample provided the 20 T cell receptor beta chains below, sequenced in a study of Tregs in tolerant kidney transplant recipients (dated by TCRdb to about 2019). Transplants used related donors with nonmyeloablative bone marrow transplantation; mixed chimerism was transient in the human trials. To prepare the library, the immunoSEQ multiplex PCR assay was applied. TCRdb obtained this table from immuneACCESS and retained in-frame rearrangements with V and J assigned. These tables miss some clones; where compared with another copy, unresolved V genes account for less than half of the shortfall, and the remainder is unexplained. The sample table on file contains about 11,000 clones. More than 25% of the sample rests with the top ten. The source material was CD8+ T cells from blood (PBMCs), sampled 24 months after the transplant. These receptors all come from a human patient who received a combined kidney and bone marrow transplant. Some T cells may derive from the graft donor when a transplant has been performed.

With regard to this clone: Sequencing ends 3 residues short of the CDR3 end; the germline J gene provides the rest. V is TRBV29-1 and J is TRBJ2-7; TRBD2 matches 9 bases. Trimming removed 4 bases from V and 4 bases from J; junction bases left unmatched: 2. The CDR3 sequence is 12 residues long. From germline, CDR1 is SQVTM and CDR2 ANQGSEA. CDR3 DNA (partial): TGCAGCGTTGCAGCGGGAGGTTACGAG. It translates to CSVAAGGYE. The entire CDR3 reads CSVAAGGYEQYF.

To note about this clone: The read comes to an end 3 residues before the CDR3 does, leaving the germline J gene to fill in the end. The V call is TRBV30, the J call TRBJ1-5; 8 bases align to TRBD1. The CDR3 totals 14 residues. The J segment lost 7 bases and the V segment lost 0 bases, leaving 5 bases of the junction unmatched. The germline V gene has CDR1 GTSNPN and CDR2 SVGIG (reference sequence). The CDR3 here is CAWSVEQGVQPQHF. Incomplete CDR3 DNA: TGTGCCTGGAGTGTGGAACAGGGGGTACAGCCC.

In regard to this clone: Read coverage stops 3 residues before the CDR3 terminus; the germline J gene supplies the remainder. The V and J genes are TRBV6-2 or TRBV6-3 and TRBJ2-3; TRBD2 matches at 10 bases. Germline V lookup: CDR1 MNHEY, CDR2 SVGEGT. V lost 10 bases to trimming and J lost 4 bases; unmatched junction nucleotides: 11. The CDR3 runs to 15 residues. The sequenced CDR3 bases are TGTGCCACCATCAGCGGGAGGGCCATCTCAGATACG. It is translated as CATISGRAISDT. The CDR3 reads in full as CATISGRAISDTQYF.

Note on this clone: The read terminates 3 residues ahead of where the CDR3 ends, so the germline J gene completes it. The rearrangement links TRBV7-2 to TRBJ2-7; D call uncertain. Germline CDR1 is SGHTA and CDR2 is FQGNSA. The length of the CDR3 is 15 residues. V was shortened by 4 bases and J by 5 bases, with 18 bases between the two germline ends. This CDR3 reads CASSSSTPGWDEQYF. Incomplete CDR3 DNA: TGTGCCAGCAGCTCTAGTACGCCCGGGTGGGACGAG.

Regarding this clone: The DNA ends 3 residues before the CDR3 does, and the rest of the CDR3 is filled in from the germline J gene. The rearrangement joins TRBV28 to TRBJ2-3, with 11 bases fitting TRBD2. The CDR3 is 17 residues long. CDR1 and CDR2 from the germline V gene are MDHEN and SYDVKM. With V trimmed by 3 bases and J by 3 bases, 8 bases remained unmatched. CDR3 sequence reads: CASSFLTSGIKTDTQYF. The part of the CDR3 DNA that was read is TGTGCCAGCAGTTTTCTGACTAGCGGGATCAAAACAGATACG. Together with reference TRBV28 and TRBJ2-3, the CDR3 gives the full variable domain: DVKVTQSSRYLVKRTGEKVFLECVQDMDHENMFWYRQDPGLGLRLIYFSYDVKMKEKGDIPEGYSVSREKKERFSLILESASTNQTSMYLCASSFLTSGIKTDTQYFGPGTRLTVL.

About this clone: The read comes to an end 3 residues before the CDR3 does, leaving the germline J gene to fill in the end. V gene TRBV4-1 combines with J gene TRBJ2-5; the D is unclear. The CDR3 is made up of 12 amino acids. Trimming pared 0 bases from V and 4 bases from J, leaving 3 bases between. CDR1 is MGHRA, CDR2 YSYEKL, per germline. Here the CDR3 reads CASSQDLETQYF. The DNA read from the CDR3 is TGCGCCAGCAGCCAAGATCTAGAGACC.

Turning to this clone: The read falls 3 residues short of the CDR3 end, and the missing part is taken from the germline J gene. The gene calls are TRBV30 and TRBJ2-7, with D tentatively TRBD1 (7 bases). V was pared by 0 bases and J by 4 bases, with 16 bases between. This CDR3 comprises 15 residues. Germline V CDR1 and CDR2: GTSNPN, SVGIG (reference sequence). The CDR3 protein is CAWSVQAGGWYEQYF. The CDR3 bases that were read are TGTGCCTGGAGTGTTCAGGCAGGGGGGTGGTACGAG.

Concerning this clone itself: The read is 3 residues too short to cover the CDR3 end, so that end is filled in from the germline J gene. The genes are TRBV4-2 and TRBJ2-1; unclear D gene. Trimming took off 1 base at V and 1 base at J, with 8 bases between the two ends. Germline CDR1 and CDR2: LGHNA and YNFKEQ. This CDR3 has 15 residues. The sequenced part of the CDR3 DNA is TGTGCCAGCAGCCAAGTCGGCGGTTCCTACAATGAG. Its translation: CASSQVGGSYNE. The full CDR3 reads CASSQVGGSYNEQFF.

Comments on this clone: The read ends 3 residues early relative to the CDR3; the germline J gene fills the gap. The V gene is TRBV7-3, the J gene TRBJ2-7, with TRBD1 matching over 7 bases. The CDR3 is 14 amino acids. CDR1 and CDR2 from the germline V gene are SGHTA and FQGTGA. V shed 5 bases and J 5 bases; nucleotides not matched to a gene: 9. The chain's CDR3 is CASSLLGGRDEQYF. CDR3 DNA, as far as it was read: TGTGCCAGCAGCCTTTTAGGGGGCCGAGACGAG.

A remark on this clone: Read data end 3 residues before the CDR3 end; the end is taken from the germline J gene. The chain couples TRBV2 to TRBJ2-7; TRBD1 is a possible D gene (6 bases). This CDR3 spans 14 amino acids. Trimming took 8 bases from V and 5 from J, leaving 19 bases between them. The germline V gene has CDR1 SNHLY and CDR2 FYNNEI. CDR3 DNA, as far as it was read: TGTGCCAGCGGGACGGGGACAATCAGCCACGAG. It yields the protein CASGTGTISHE. The entire CDR3 protein reads CASGTGTISHEQYF.

Turning to this clone: The missing CDR3 end, 3 residues past where the read stops, is filled in from the germline J gene. This sequence joins TRBV20-1 and TRBJ1-2, with 8 bases identical to TRBD1. The CDR3 loop spans 14 amino acids. The trim removed 3 bases at V and 1 base at J, leaving 4 bases unmatched. From germline, CDR1 is DFQATT and CDR2 SNEGSKA (reference sequence). CDR3 protein: CSARPGQDNYGYTF. Incomplete CDR3 DNA: TGCAGTGCTAGGCCGGGACAGGATAACTATGGC.

In regard to this clone: Read data end 3 residues before the CDR3 end; the end is taken from the germline J gene. The rearrangement uses TRBV30 and TRBJ2-5; tentative D call: TRBD1 (5 bases). V was cut by 0 bases and J by 1 base, with 9 bases left in between. The CDR3 has 14 amino acids. Germline values: CDR1 GTSNPN, CDR2 SVGIG (reference sequence). This chain's CDR3 is CAWSVTQGQETQYF. The sequenced part of the CDR3 DNA is TGTGCCTGGAGTGTAACGCAGGGCCAAGAGACC. Looking up the rest from reference TRBV30 and TRBJ2-5 gives the full variable domain: SQTIHQWPATLVQPVGSPLSLECTVEGTSNPNLYWYRQAAGRGLQLLFYSVGIGQISSEVPQNLSASRPQDRQFILSSKKLLLSDSGFYLCAWSVTQGQETQYFGPGTRLLVL.

Remarks on this clone: Sequencing ends 3 residues short of the CDR3 end; the germline J gene provides the rest. This rearrangement joins TRBV19 to TRBJ1-1; D ambiguous. Per germline, CDR1 LNHDA and CDR2 SQIVND (reference sequence). V lost 1 base and J lost 1, with 4 bases in between. CDR3 length: 13 residues. The sequenced CDR3 bases are TGTGCCAGTAGTATAGGAGGGAACACTGAA. This translates into CASSIGGNTE. The CDR3, in full, reads CASSIGGNTEAFF.

The CDR3 reads CASSPGTGYSTDTQYF. CDR3 DNA (partial): TGTGCCAGCAGCCCCGGGACTGGATATTCCACAGATACG. This chain links TRBV9 with TRBJ2-3; tentatively, D is TRBD2 (6 bases). The read ends 3 residues early relative to the CDR3; the germline J gene fills the gap. Trimming took off 4 bases at V and 2 bases at J, with 17 bases between the two ends. Germline CDR1 reads SGDLS; CDR2 reads YYNGEE. The CDR3 length is 16 residues.

Remarks on this clone: The CDR3 end lies 3 residues beyond the end of the read and is filled in from the germline J gene. The chain combines TRBV2 with TRBJ2-7; 11 positions agree with TRBD1. Germline CDR1 is SNHLY and CDR2 is FYNNEI. The CDR3 spans 15 residues. Unmatched junction bases numbered 2, after V lost 4 bases and J lost 0 bases. The sequenced CDR3 bases are TGTGCCAGCAGTGTCGGGACAGGGGGCTCCTACGAG. It yields the protein CASSVGTGGSYE. The whole CDR3 is CASSVGTGGSYEQYF. Full variable domain (missing parts from reference TRBV2 and TRBJ2-7): EPEVTQTPSHQVTQMGQEVILRCVPISNHLYFYWYRQILGQKVEFLVSFYNNEISEKSEIFDDQFSVERPDGSNFTLKIRSTKLEDSAMYFCASSVGTGGSYEQYFGPGTRLTVT.

A note on this clone: The CDR3 end falls 3 residues outside the read, so it is completed with the germline J gene. The chain joins TRBV20-1 to TRBJ1-4; D is uncertain. The CDR3 consists of 15 residues. V shed 4 bases and J shed 3 bases, with 15 bases lying between them. Germline V CDR1 and CDR2: DFQATT, SNEGSKA (reference sequence). CDR3 DNA (partial): TGCAGTGCTATCGACGGCCAGGTCTCTAATGAAAAA. The encoded protein is CSAIDGQVSNEK. The full CDR3 protein is CSAIDGQVSNEKLFF.

Comments on this clone: The read is 3 residues too short to cover the CDR3 end, so that end is filled in from the germline J gene. The J gene is TRBJ2-2, the V gene TRBV7-3; 11 bases fit TRBD2. V shed 5 bases and J 5 bases; nucleotides not matched to a gene: 4. The CDR3 sequence is 15 residues long. CDR1 SGHTA and CDR2 FQGTGA come from the germline V gene. Incomplete CDR3 DNA: TGTGCCAGCAGCCCCCTAGCGGGAGGAACCGGGGAG. This gives the protein CASSPLAGGTGE. The entire CDR3 is CASSPLAGGTGELFF. Full variable domain (rest looked up from reference TRBV7-3 and TRBJ2-2): GAGVSQTPSNKVTEKGKYVELRCDPISGHTALYWYRQSLGQGPEFLIYFQGTGAADDSGLPNDRFFAVRPEGSVSTLKIQRTERGDSAVYLCASSPLAGGTGELFFGEGSRLTVL.

As concerns this clone: The sequenced fragment ends 3 residues before the CDR3 boundary, so the rest is inferred from the germline J gene. This chain links TRBV18 with TRBJ2-1; D possibly matches TRBD1 or TRBD2 (7 bases each). The CDR3 sequence is 15 residues long. Between the trimmed V and J ends, which lost 1 base and 6 bases, there was a span of 13 bases. Germline CDR1 is KGHSH and CDR2 is LQKENI. The sequenced part of the CDR3 DNA is TGTGCCAGCTCACCACGGGAGGGGGCTTCCAATGAG. Protein sequence: CASSPREGASNE. The full-length CDR3 reads as CASSPREGASNEQFF.

With respect to this clone: With the read ending 3 residues before the CDR3 end, the germline J gene is used to fill in that end. The V and J genes are TRBV7-9 and TRBJ2-7; 15 bases fit TRBD2. With V trimmed by 5 bases and J by 5 bases, 4 bases remained unmatched. Germline values: CDR1 SEHNR, CDR2 FQNEAQ (reference sequence). This CDR3 contains 15 residues. The CDR3 DNA, read in part, is TGTGCCAGCAGCCCAGGGACTAGCGGGAGGAACGAG. This encodes CASSPGTSGRNE. The complete CDR3 reads CASSPGTSGRNEQYF.

The part of the CDR3 DNA that was read is TGCAGTGCTAGAGATAGGGCGGGAGTGCAGGTCAATGAG. Its protein product is CSARDRAGVQVNE. The full CDR3 sequence reads CSARDRAGVQVNEQFF. The chain employs TRBV20-1 and TRBJ2-1, with 7 nucleotides matching TRBD2. The read ends 3 residues before the CDR3 terminus; that terminus is restored from the germline J gene. With 0 bases clipped from V and 6 bases from J, the junction kept 11 bases outside the gene matches. Germline lookup yields CDR1 DFQATT and CDR2 SNEGSKA (reference sequence). The CDR3 covers 16 residues.